Listed below are T cell receptor beta chains from one sample, sequenced in a study of human CD8 memory T cell subsets. TCRdb re-called the 5' RACE reads and catalogs CDR3 proteins one per entry, DNA excluded. Found here are approximately 11,000 distinct CDR3 sequences; the top ten clones hold roughly 9%. Sequencing input: CD8+ stem-like memory T cells (TSCM and TCM) sorted from PBMCs. The source is a human donor in good health. Both conserved end residues are part of each CDR3. Only part of the rows carry a size: once, few, many, or a class if the clone is expanded.

j_call clone_size v_call cdr3_aa
TRBJ2-1 medium-sized TRBV6-6 CASSGVSGGFEQFF
TRBJ1-2 medium-sized TRBV4-2 CASSQSRTGFYGYTF
TRBJ2-7 NA TRBV27 CASSPLGQPTSYEQYF
TRBJ1-1 NA TRBV5-1 CASKLDTEAFF
TRBJ2-1 NA TRBV30 CAWMSLYNEQFF
TRBJ2-1 NA TRBV5-1 CASSLTGWNEQFF
TRBJ2-1 NA TRBV20-1 CSPEGLAGVGSSYNEQFF
TRBJ2-3 NA TRBV10-3 CASQDPDARASSGGWADTQYF
TRBJ2-7 NA TRBV29-1 CSVEDSRSPYEQYF
TRBJ1-4 medium-sized TRBV3-1 CASSQDEFLTPYEKLFF
TRBJ2-1 NA TRBV6-6 CASSYSNSEGYNEQFF
TRBJ2-3 NA TRBV12-3/TRBV12-4 CASRSSWTDTQYF
TRBJ2-1 NA TRBV21-1 CASSKSSYNEQFF
TRBJ2-1 NA TRBV6-6 CASSYSGSSEQFF
TRBJ2-1 NA TRBV20-1 CSARDLGGPYNEQFF
TRBJ1-5 NA TRBV6-1 CASSEWTNQPQHF
TRBJ2-3 NA TRBV20-1 CSARDYTGRDTDTQYF
TRBJ2-1 medium-sized TRBV5-4 CASSLESDYYNEQFF
TRBJ2-3 NA TRBV28 CASSRESTSTDTQYF
TRBJ2-1 NA TRBV7-2 CASSPGLAGELEQFF
TRBJ1-2 NA TRBV28 CASSPLSNYGYTF
TRBJ2-1 NA TRBV29-1 CSVEIRYNEQFF
TRBJ2-3 NA TRBV15 CATSREARTDTQYF
TRBJ2-7 NA TRBV7-7 CASSLGAGGTYEQYF
TRBJ2-7 NA TRBV27 CASSSMGAYEQYF
TRBJ2-2 large TRBV24-1 CATSGDAGTGELFF
TRBJ2-7 NA TRBV5-6 CASSLSGIDEQYF
TRBJ2-1 NA TRBV19 CASSKDRTLYNEQFF
TRBJ1-1 medium-sized TRBV16 CASSQFPGQQAFF
TRBJ2-3 NA TRBV5-1 CASSLNTGSSTDTQYF
TRBJ1-6 NA TRBV2 CASSERQYLTYNSPLHF
TRBJ2-7 NA TRBV5-1 CASSASGDFSSYEQYF
TRBJ2-7 NA TRBV25-1 CASSSGTGNEQYF
TRBJ2-2 NA TRBV6-6 CASSSLAVTGELFF
TRBJ1-1 NA TRBV4-1 CASSLYGTGVTEAFF
TRBJ2-5 NA TRBV15 CATSSEIQETQYF
TRBJ2-3 NA TRBV6-5 CASKRLAGVTDTQYF
TRBJ2-2 NA TRBV7-9 CASSPLWGRGAGELFF
TRBJ1-1 medium-sized TRBV21-1 CASSKVCRATGSWTEAFF
TRBJ2-1 medium-sized TRBV4-1 CASSQGRERDEQFF
TRBJ2-1 NA TRBV11-1 CASSLWGHEQFF
TRBJ2-7 medium-sized TRBV6-2/TRBV6-3 CASRSTSWSEQYF
TRBJ1-4 NA TRBV20-1 CSATTIVGQPNEKLFF
TRBJ1-5 NA TRBV11-3 CASSSGSNQPQHF
TRBJ2-1 NA TRBV9 CASSVGGARYNEQFF
TRBJ1-1 NA TRBV12-3/TRBV12-4 CASSLAGTGLNTEAFF
TRBJ2-1 NA TRBV14 CASRLSDYNEQFF